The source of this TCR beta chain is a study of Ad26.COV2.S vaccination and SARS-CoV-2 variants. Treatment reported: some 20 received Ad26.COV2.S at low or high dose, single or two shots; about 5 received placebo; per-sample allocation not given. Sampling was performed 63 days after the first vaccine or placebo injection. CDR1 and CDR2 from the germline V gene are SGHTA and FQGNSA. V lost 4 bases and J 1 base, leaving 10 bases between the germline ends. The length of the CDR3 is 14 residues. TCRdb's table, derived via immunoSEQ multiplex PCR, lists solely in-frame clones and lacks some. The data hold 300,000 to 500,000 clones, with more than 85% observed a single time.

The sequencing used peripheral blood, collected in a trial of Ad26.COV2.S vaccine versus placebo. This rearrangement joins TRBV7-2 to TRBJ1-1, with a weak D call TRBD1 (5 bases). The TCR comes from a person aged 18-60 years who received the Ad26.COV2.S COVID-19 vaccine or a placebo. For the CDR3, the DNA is TGTGCCAGCAGCTATGGGACCGGGAACACTGAAGCTTTCTTT. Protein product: CASSYGTGNTEAFF.